The rows below give T cell receptor beta chains drawn from one sample of a study of cytomegalovirus exposure and HLA in healthy donors. Some clones are missing from TCRdb's copy, which holds only in-frame ones; the method was immunoSEQ multiplex PCR. The table includes roughly 150,000 clones, 80% detected once. Sequenced: PBMCs. These receptors were obtained from a man aged 25-45 years in good health and CMV-seronegative. CDR3s include the opening cysteine and the closing phenylalanine or tryptophan. The D gene is left open where the match is weak. Size is stated for part of the rows, as once, few or many counts, or as a class when the clone is expanded.

CDR3 length | J gene | V gene | clone size | D gene | CDR3 DNA | CDR3 protein
16 | TRBJ2-2 | TRBV27 | . | TRBD2 | TGTGCCAGCAGCCATCGGGGGGGGGCCAACACCGGGGAGCTGTTTTTT | CASSHRGGANTGELFF
13 | TRBJ2-5 | TRBV27 | . | . | TGTGCCAGCAGTCCTCTGTACCAAGAGACCCAGTACTTC | CASSPLYQETQYF
15 | TRBJ1-5 | TRBV11-2 | . | . | TGTGCCAGCAGCTTAGGGGAGTATAGCAATCAGCCCCAGCATTTT | CASSLGEYSNQPQHF
17 | TRBJ2-5 | TRBV2 | . | TRBD2 | TGTGCCAGCAGTGAAGGCAATAGCGGGAGAGAATCCGAGACCCAGTACTTC | CASSEGNSGRESETQYF
14 | TRBJ2-7 | TRBV30 | . | . | TGTGCCTGGAGTGTGGAGTCAGCACCGTACGAGCAGTACTTC | CAWSVESAPYEQYF
16 | TRBJ1-5 | TRBV7-2 | . | . | TGTGCCAGCAGCCAAAGACAGTCAGGTGCTTTTCAGCCCCAGCATTTT | CASSQRQSGAFQPQHF
12 | TRBJ2-1 | TRBV9 | . | . | TGTGCCAGCAGCGCCTATATGGATGAGCAGTTCTTC | CASSAYMDEQFF
11 | TRBJ1-2 | TRBV20-1 | few | . | TGCAGTGCTAGTTATCCCGGGGGCTACACCTTC | CSASYPGGYTF
15 | TRBJ2-7 | TRBV27 | . | TRBD2 | TGTGCCAGCAGTTTCTCGGCTAGCGGGAGATACGAGCAGTACTTC | CASSFSASGRYEQYF
14 | TRBJ1-3 | TRBV5-8 | . | . | TGTGCCAGCAGCCGAGGTCATTCTGGAAACACCATATATTTT | CASSRGHSGNTIYF
14 | TRBJ2-3 | TRBV9 | . | . | TGTGCCAGCAGCCTAAGACAGCTCACAGATACGCAGTATTTT | CASSLRQLTDTQYF
15 | TRBJ1-5 | TRBV30 | . | . | TGTGCCTGGAGTGTACGGGGGTCCTTCAATCAGCCCCAGCATTTT | CAWSVRGSFNQPQHF
15 | TRBJ2-1 | TRBV5-1 | few | . | TGCGCCAGCAGCCCGGCGCGGAGCTCCTACAATGAGCAGTTCTTC | CASSPARSSYNEQFF
13 | TRBJ2-7 | TRBV15 | . | . | TGTGCCACCAGCAGAGATTTCCCATACGAGCAGTACTTC | CATSRDFPYEQYF
13 | TRBJ1-1 | TRBV10-3 | once | TRBD1 | TGTGCCATCAGGGGGACAGGGGAGTCTTTGGCTTTCTTT | CAIRGTGESLAFF
14 | TRBJ2-7 | TRBV6-5 | few | TRBD1 | TGTGCCATTGAACAACAGGGGAGCTCCTACGAGCAGTACTTC | CAIEQQGSSYEQYF
16 | TRBJ2-7 | TRBV10-1 | . | TRBD2 | TGCGCCAGCAGTGAACAGGCTAGCGGGAGTTTCGACGAGCAGTACTTC | CASSEQASGSFDEQYF
14 | TRBJ2-3 | TRBV10-3 | few | TRBD2 | TGTGCCAGCACGACTAGCGGGGTCACAGATACGCAGTATTTT | CASTTSGVTDTQYF
16 | TRBJ2-1 | TRBV18 | . | TRBD2 | TGTGCCAGCTCACCACGGAGCGGGGGACTGGTAGATGAGCAGTTCTTC | CASSPRSGGLVDEQFF
16 | TRBJ2-3 | TRBV28 | . | . | TGTGCCAGCAGCAGCAGGGGACCTCCGGGCACAGATACGCAGTATTTT | CASSSRGPPGTDTQYF
15 | TRBJ2-5 | TRBV15 | . | . | TGTGCCACCAGCAGAAGTCGGCAGACACAAGAGACCCAGTACTTC | CATSRSRQTQETQYF
14 | TRBJ1-2 | TRBV30 | once | TRBD1 | TGTGCCTGGAGAGACAGGGGTTTTGGCTATGGCTACACCTTC | CAWRDRGFGYGYTF
14 | TRBJ1-1 | TRBV19 | . | . | TGTGCCACTACTCCCGGGACACAGAACACTGAAGCTTTCTTT | CATTPGTQNTEAFF
16 | TRBJ1-1 | TRBV5-4 | . | . | TGTGCCAGCAGCGGGGGCATGCCGAAGACTAAGTCTGAAGCTTTCTTT | CASSGGMPKTKSEAFF
15 | TRBJ2-5 | TRBV6-6 | . | TRBD2 | TGTGCCAGCAGTTACCCCGCGGGAGAGGGGGAGACCCAGTACTTC | CASSYPAGEGETQYF
13 | TRBJ2-3 | TRBV30 | . | TRBD1 | TGTGCCTGGAGCCTACAGGGGGCGGGTACGCAGTATTTT | CAWSLQGAGTQYF
13 | TRBJ2-7 | TRBV11-3 | few | . | TGTGCCAGCAGCTCACTACCATGGTCCGAGCAGTACTTC | CASSSLPWSEQYF
14 | TRBJ2-7 | TRBV7-3 | . | . | TGTGCCAGCGGACCGTCGGGATTCTACTCCGAGCAGTACTTC | CASGPSGFYSEQYF
15 | TRBJ2-3 | TRBV10-1 | . | . | TGCGCCAGCAGTGAGCGAGTTCCTGGCACAGATACGCAGTATTTT | CASSERVPGTDTQYF
15 | TRBJ2-7 | TRBV5-1 | . | TRBD2 | TGCGCCAGCAGCCAAACTAGCGGAACTTCCTACGAGCAGTACTTC | CASSQTSGTSYEQYF
15 | TRBJ1-3 | TRBV6-1 | . | . | TGTGCCAGCAGTGACGTGAGTCTTCCTGGAAACACCATATATTTT | CASSDVSLPGNTIYF
16 | TRBJ2-2 | TRBV7-9 | few | TRBD1 | TGTGCCAGCAGCCCATTGACAGGGGGTATTACCGGGGAGCTGTTTTTT | CASSPLTGGITGELFF
13 | TRBJ2-7 | TRBV28 | . | . | TGTGCCAGCACCCCAACCAGGGTGTACGAGCAGTACTTC | CASTPTRVYEQYF
12 | TRBJ2-3 | TRBV10-3 | few | . | TGTGCCATCAGTGAGTCTAGCGATACGCAGTATTTT | CAISESSDTQYF
14 | TRBJ1-2 | TRBV28 | . | . | TGTGCCAGCAGTTTTCGGGGGGCGGTCCATGGCTACACCTTC | CASSFRGAVHGYTF
12 | TRBJ2-5 | TRBV12-5 | . | . | TGTGCTAGTGGTTTGGTCGGGGAGACCCAGTACTTC | CASGLVGETQYF
19 | TRBJ2-2 | TRBV7-9 | . | . | TGTGCCAGCAGCTTACTTTTTGGGTACGGACAGCAGAACACCGGGGAGCTGTTTTTT | CASSLLFGYGQQNTGELFF
15 | TRBJ2-7 | TRBV19 | few | . | TGTGCCAGTAGTATAGCCCAGGGGTTCTCCTACGAGCAGTACTTC | CASSIAQGFSYEQYF
16 | TRBJ2-5 | TRBV7-9 | . | TRBD2 | TGTGCCAGCAGCCCATTAGCGGGGGGGCCTGGGGAGACCCAGTACTTC | CASSPLAGGPGETQYF
13 | TRBJ1-6 | TRBV7-9 | . | . | TGTGCCAGCAGCTTCGGGGGTAATTCACCCCTCCACTTT | CASSFGGNSPLHF
19 | TRBJ1-6 | TRBV10-3 | . | TRBD1 | TGTGCCATCAGTGACTCGGGACAGGCCTCGAATCGCTATAATTCACCCCTCCACTTT | CAISDSGQASNRYNSPLHF
15 | TRBJ2-3 | TRBV11-1 | once | . | TGTGCCAGCAGCAATAGGGGGGGGGCTGGGGATACGCAGTATTTT | CASSNRGGAGDTQYF
16 | TRBJ2-3 | TRBV30 | . | . | TGTGCCTGGAGTGATCTTGTTTCAGGGAGCACAGATACGCAGTATTTT | CAWSDLVSGSTDTQYF
15 | TRBJ2-7 | TRBV13 | once | TRBD2 | TGTGCCAGCAGCTTTGAGCGGGGGGTGGGCTACGAGCAGTACTTC | CASSFERGVGYEQYF
14 | TRBJ1-2 | TRBV6-5 | few | . | TGTGCCAGCAGTTCACAGGAAGGGAACTATGGCTACACCTTC | CASSSQEGNYGYTF
13 | TRBJ1-1 | TRBV7-6 | . | . | TGTGCCAGCAGCTTGAGGCGGAACACTGAAGCTTTCTTT | CASSLRRNTEAFF
14 | TRBJ1-1 | TRBV7-9 | . | . | TGTGCCAGCAGCTACAACAGGGATGGCACTGAAGCTTTCTTT | CASSYNRDGTEAFF
15 | TRBJ2-1 | TRBV5-4 | . | TRBD2 | TGTGCCAGCAGCTTAGGAAGCGGGGCCTACAATGAGCAGTTCTTC | CASSLGSGAYNEQFF
16 | TRBJ2-2 | TRBV30 | once | . | TGTGCCTGGAGTGTAACGCTCGCGGGGGCTACCGGGGAGCTGTTTTTT | CAWSVTLAGATGELFF
15 | TRBJ2-3 | TRBV5-1 | . | TRBD1 | TGCGCCAGCAGCTTGACAGGGGGCTACACAGATACGCAGTATTTT | CASSLTGGYTDTQYF
16 | TRBJ2-2 | TRBV7-3 | . | TRBD2 | TGTGCCAGCAGCTCAGGACTAGCGGGTAACACCGGGGAGCTGTTTTTT | CASSSGLAGNTGELFF